The clone carrying this T cell receptor (beta chain) came up many times. Its antigen is undetermined. The sample originates from a study of T-cell memory formation after mild COVID-19. CDR1 MNHNY and CDR2 SVGAGI come from the germline V gene (reference sequence). The CDR3 loop spans 12 amino acids. V was cut by 1 base and J by 3 bases, with 1 base left in between. Amplification by 5'RACE using constant-segment primers produced TCR alpha and TCR beta cDNA libraries that carried sample barcodes and UMIs. TCRdb reanalysed the 5' RACE reads using MiXCR and keeps one entry per CDR3 protein. Here the sample spans roughly 550,000 distinct CDR3 sequences, roughly 21% being singletons. Study-wide results and limits: Day 15 to 85 contracting clones showed balanced CD4/CD8; later expanders leaned CD4+. Clonal second-wave expansions that peaked on day 37 had unconfirmed SARS-CoV-2 specificity. Largely, contracting CD4+ clones fell within CM and EM, and contracting CD8+ clones within EMRA.

This clonotype originated in an adult woman who had mild COVID-19 (a few samples of this study predate the infection). Cell type and time point are not known. The sample comprised PBMCs or a T cell subset sorted from them (not recorded which). The chain couples TRBV6-6 to TRBJ2-1; D unresolved. The CDR3, as DNA: TGTGCCAGCAGTTACTTCTACAATGAGCAGTTCTTC. Its protein is CASSYFYNEQFF.